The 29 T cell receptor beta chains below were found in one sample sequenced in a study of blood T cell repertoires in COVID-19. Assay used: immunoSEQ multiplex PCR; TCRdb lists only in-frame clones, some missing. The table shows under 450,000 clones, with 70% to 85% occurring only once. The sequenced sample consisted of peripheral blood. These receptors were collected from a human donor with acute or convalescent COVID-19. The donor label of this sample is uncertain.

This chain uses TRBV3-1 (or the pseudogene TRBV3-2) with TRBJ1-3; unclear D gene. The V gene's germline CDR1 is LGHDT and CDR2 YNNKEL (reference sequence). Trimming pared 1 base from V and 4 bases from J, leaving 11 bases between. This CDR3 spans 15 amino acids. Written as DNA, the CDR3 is TGTGCCAGCAGCCAAGGACACAGACCAGGAAACACCATATATTTT. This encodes CASSQGHRPGNTIYF.

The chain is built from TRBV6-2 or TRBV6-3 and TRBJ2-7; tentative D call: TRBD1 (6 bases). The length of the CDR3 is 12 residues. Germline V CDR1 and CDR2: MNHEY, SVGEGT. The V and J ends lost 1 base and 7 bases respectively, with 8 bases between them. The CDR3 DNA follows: TGTGCCAGCAGTTACTACCAGGGGGAGCAGTACTTC. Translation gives CASSYYQGEQYF.

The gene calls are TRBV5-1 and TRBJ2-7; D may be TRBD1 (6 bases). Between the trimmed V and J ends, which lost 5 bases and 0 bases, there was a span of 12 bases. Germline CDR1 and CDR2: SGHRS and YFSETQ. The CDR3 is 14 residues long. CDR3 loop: CASRSMGASYEQYF. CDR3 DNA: TGCGCCAGCAGATCCATGGGGGCCTCCTACGAGCAGTACTTC.

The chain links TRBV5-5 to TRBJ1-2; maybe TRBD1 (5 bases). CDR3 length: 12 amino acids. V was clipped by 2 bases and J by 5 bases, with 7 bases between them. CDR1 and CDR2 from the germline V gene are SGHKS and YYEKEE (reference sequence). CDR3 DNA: TGTGCCAGCAGCTTTGCAGGGTATGGCTACACCTTC. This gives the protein CASSFAGYGYTF.

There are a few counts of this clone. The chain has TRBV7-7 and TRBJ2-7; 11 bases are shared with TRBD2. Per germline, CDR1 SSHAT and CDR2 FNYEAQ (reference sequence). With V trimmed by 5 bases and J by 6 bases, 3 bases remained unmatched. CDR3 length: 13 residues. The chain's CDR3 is CASSEGLAGEQYF. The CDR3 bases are TGTGCCAGCAGCGAAGGACTAGCGGGCGAGCAGTACTTC.

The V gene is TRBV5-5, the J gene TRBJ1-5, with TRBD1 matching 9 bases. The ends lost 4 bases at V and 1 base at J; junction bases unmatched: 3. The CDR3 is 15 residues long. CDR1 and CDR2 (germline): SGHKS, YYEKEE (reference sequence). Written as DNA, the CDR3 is TGTGCCAGCAGCAGCGGGACAGGGAGCAATCAGCCCCAGCATTTT. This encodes CASSSGTGSNQPQHF.

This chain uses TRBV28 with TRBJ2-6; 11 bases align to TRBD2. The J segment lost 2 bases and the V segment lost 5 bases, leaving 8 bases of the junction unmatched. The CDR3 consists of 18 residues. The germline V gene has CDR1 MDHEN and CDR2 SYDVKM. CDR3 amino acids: CASSIRLAGTPGANVLTF. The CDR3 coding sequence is TGTGCCAGCAGTATTAGACTAGCGGGAACTCCTGGGGCCAACGTCCTGACTTTC. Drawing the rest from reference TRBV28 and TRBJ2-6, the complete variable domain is DVKVTQSSRYLVKRTGEKVFLECVQDMDHENMFWYRQDPGLGLRLIYFSYDVKMKEKGDIPEGYSVSREKKERFSLILESASTNQTSMYLCASSIRLAGTPGANVLTFGAGSRLTVL.

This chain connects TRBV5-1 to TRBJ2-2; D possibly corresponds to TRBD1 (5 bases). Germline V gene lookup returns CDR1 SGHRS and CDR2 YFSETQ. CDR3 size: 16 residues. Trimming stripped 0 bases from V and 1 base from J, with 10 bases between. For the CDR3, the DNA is TGCGCCAGCAGCTTGGGCAGTACAGGGAACACCGGGGAGCTGTTTTTT. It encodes CASSLGSTGNTGELFF.

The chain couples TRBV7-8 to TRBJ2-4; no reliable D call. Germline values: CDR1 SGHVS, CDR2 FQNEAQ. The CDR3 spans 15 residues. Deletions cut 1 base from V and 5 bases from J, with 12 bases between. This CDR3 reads CASSLELLRENIQYF. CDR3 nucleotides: TGTGCCAGCAGCTTAGAACTTCTCCGGGAAAACATTCAGTACTTC.

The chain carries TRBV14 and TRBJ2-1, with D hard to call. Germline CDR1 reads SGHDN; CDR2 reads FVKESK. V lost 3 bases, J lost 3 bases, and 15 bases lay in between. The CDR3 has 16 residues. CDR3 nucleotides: TGTGCCAGCAGCCAGGGCCAAGCCCTTAACTACAATGAGCAGTTCTTC. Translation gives CASSQGQALNYNEQFF.

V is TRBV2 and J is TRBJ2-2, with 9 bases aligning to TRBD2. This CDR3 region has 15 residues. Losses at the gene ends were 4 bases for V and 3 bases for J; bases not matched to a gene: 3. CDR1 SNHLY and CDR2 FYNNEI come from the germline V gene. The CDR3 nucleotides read TGTGCCAGCAGTGGGACTAGCGCCGACACCGGGGAGCTGTTTTTT. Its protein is CASSGTSADTGELFF.

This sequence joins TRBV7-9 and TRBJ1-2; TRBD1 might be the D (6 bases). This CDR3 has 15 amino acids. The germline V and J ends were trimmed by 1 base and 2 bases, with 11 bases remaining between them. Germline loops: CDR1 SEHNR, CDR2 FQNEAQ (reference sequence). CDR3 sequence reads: CASSLVGGQNYGYTF. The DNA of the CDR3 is TGTGCCAGCAGCTTAGTTGGGGGCCAGAACTATGGCTACACCTTC.

CDR3 DNA sequence: TGCAGCGTCGAGAAGAGCACCTACGAGCAGTACTTC. It translates to CSVEKSTYEQYF. The J gene is TRBJ2-7, the V gene TRBV29-1; D ambiguous. The CDR3 has 12 amino acids. The germline V and J ends were trimmed by 6 bases and 2 bases, with 11 bases remaining between them. CDR1 and CDR2 from the germline V gene are SQVTM and ANQGSEA.

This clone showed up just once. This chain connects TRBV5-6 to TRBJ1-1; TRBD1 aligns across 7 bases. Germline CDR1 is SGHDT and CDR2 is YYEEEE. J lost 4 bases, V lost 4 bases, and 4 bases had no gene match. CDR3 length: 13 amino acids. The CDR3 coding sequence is TGTGCCAGCAGCCAGGCAGGGGGCACTGAAGCTTTCTTT. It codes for CASSQAGGTEAFF. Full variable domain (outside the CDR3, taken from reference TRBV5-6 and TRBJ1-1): DAGVTQSPTHLIKTRGQQVTLRCSPKSGHDTVSWYQQALGQGPQFIFQYYEEEERQRGNFPDRFSGHQFPNYSSELNVNALLLGDSALYLCASSQAGGTEAFFGQGTRLTVV.

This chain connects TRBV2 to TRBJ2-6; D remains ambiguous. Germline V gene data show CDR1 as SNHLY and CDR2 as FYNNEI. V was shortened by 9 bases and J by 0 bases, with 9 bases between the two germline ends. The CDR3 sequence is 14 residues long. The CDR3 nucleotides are TGTGCCAGAAGCACGGTCTCTGGGGCCAACGTCCTGACTTTC. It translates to CARSTVSGANVLTF.

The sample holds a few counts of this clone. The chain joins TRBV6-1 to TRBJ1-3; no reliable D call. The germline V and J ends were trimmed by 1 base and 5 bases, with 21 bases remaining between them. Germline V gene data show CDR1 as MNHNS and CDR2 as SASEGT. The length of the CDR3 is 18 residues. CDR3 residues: CASSEGFWAPGERNTIYF. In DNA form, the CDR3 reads TGTGCCAGCAGTGAAGGGTTTTGGGCTCCCGGGGAGAGAAACACCATATATTTT.

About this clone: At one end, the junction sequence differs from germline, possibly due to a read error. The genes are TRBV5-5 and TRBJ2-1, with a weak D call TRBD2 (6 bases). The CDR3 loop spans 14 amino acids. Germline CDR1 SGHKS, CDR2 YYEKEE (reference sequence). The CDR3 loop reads CASSWGGTYNEQFF. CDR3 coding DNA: TGTGCCAGCAGCTGGGGCGGGACCTATAATGAGCAGTTCTTC.

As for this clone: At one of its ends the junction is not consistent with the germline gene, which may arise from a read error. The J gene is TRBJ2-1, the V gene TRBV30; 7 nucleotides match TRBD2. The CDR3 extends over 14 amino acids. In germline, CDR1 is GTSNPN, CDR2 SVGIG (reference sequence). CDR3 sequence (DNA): TGTGCCTGGAGCGGGGACTACTCCTACAATGAGCAGCTCTTC. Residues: CAWSGDYSYNEQLF.

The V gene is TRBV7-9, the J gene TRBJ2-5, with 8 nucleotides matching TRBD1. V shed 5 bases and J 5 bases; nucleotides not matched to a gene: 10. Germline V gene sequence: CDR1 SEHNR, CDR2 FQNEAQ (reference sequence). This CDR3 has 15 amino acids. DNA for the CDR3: TGTGCCAGCAGCCCACGGACAGGGAGTGGTGAGACCCAGTACTTC. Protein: CASSPRTGSGETQYF.

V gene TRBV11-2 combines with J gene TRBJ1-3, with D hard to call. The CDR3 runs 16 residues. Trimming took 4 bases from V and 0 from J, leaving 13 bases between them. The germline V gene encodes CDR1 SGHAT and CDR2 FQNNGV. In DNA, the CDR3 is TGTGCCAGCAGCTCCACCCGCGGTATCTCTGGAAACACCATATATTTT. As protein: CASSSTRGISGNTIYF.

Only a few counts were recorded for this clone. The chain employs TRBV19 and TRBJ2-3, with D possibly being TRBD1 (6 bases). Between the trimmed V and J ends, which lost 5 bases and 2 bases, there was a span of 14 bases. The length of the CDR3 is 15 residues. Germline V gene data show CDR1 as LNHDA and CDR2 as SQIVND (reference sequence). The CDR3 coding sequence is TGTGCCAGTAGTGTCAAGAGGGGGATCACAGATACGCAGTATTTT. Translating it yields CASSVKRGITDTQYF.

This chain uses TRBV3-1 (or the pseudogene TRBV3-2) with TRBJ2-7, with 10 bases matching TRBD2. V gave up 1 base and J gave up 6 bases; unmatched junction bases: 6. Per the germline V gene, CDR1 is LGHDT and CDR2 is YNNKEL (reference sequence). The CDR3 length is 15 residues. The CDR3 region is CASSQGAGTSAEQYF. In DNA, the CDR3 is TGTGCCAGCAGCCAAGGGGCCGGGACTAGCGCCGAGCAGTACTTC.

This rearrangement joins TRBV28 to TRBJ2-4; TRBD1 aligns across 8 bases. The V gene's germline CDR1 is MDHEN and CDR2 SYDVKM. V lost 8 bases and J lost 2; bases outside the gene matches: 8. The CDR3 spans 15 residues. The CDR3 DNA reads TGTGCCAGCTCGCCAGGGGGCCTTACCAAAAACATTCAGTACTTC. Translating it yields CASSPGGLTKNIQYF.

The CDR3 here is CAWGVGLAGNNEQFF. CDR3 in DNA: TGTGCCTGGGGGGTGGGACTAGCGGGGAACAATGAGCAGTTCTTC. This chain joins TRBV30 and TRBJ2-1, with TRBD2 matching 13 bases. The CDR3 runs to 15 residues. Per germline, CDR1 GTSNPN and CDR2 SVGIG (reference sequence). V was clipped by 5 bases and J by 5 bases; unmatched bases: 6.

The CDR3 loop is CASSEYRLAGGETQYF. The CDR3 bases are TGTGCCAGCAGTGAATATCGACTAGCGGGAGGAGAGACCCAGTACTTC. The rearrangement uses TRBV25-1 and TRBJ2-5, with 13 positions matching TRBD2. Germline trimming cut 0 bases from V and 4 bases from J; bases unmatched to any gene: 2. The CDR3 runs to 16 residues. Germline values: CDR1 MGHDK, CDR2 SYGVNS.

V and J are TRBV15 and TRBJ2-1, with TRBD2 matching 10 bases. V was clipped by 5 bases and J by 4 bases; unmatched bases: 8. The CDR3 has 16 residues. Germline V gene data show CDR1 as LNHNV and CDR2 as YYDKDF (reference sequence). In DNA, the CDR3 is TGTGCCACCAGCTTCGAGAAGACTAGCGGGTACAATGAGCAGTTCTTC. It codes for CATSFEKTSGYNEQFF. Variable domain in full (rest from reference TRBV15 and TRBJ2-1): DAMVIQNPRYQVTQFGKPVTLSCSQTLNHNVMYWYQQKSSQAPKLLFHYYDKDFNNEADTPDNFQSRRPNTSFCFLDIRSPGLGDTAMYLCATSFEKTSGYNEQFFGPGTRLTVL.

CDR3 region: CASSLGTGDIQYF. CDR3 bases: TGCGCCAGCAGCTTGGGTACAGGGGACATTCAGTACTTC. The chain has TRBV5-1 and TRBJ2-4, with 7 bases fitting TRBD1. This CDR3 has 13 residues. V gave up 0 bases and J gave up 8 bases; unmatched junction bases: 2. Per germline, CDR1 SGHRS and CDR2 YFSETQ.

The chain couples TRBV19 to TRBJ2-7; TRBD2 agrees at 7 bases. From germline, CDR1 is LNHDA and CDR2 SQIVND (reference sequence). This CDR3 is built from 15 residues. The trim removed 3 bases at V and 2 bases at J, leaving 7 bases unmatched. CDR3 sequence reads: CASSMAGVNPYEQYF. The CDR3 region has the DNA TGTGCCAGTAGTATGGCGGGAGTAAACCCCTACGAGCAGTACTTC.

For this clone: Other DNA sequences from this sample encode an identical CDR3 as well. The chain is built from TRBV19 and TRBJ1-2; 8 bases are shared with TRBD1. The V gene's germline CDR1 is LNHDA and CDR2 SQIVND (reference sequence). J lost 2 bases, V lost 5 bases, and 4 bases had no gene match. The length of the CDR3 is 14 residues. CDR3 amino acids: CASSRQGRNYGYTF. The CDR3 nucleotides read TGTGCCAGTAGTCGACAGGGGAGAAACTATGGCTACACCTTC.